This TCR beta chain was documented in a study of a mutant IDH1 vaccine in newly diagnosed glioma. Study details: Commencement of vaccination occurred 4-6 weeks following radiotherapy alone, or concurrently with temozolomide cycles. Pretreatment consisted of radiotherapy, temozolomide, or both, with most receiving both.

From germline, CDR1 is LNHNV and CDR2 YYDKDF (reference sequence). The CDR3 totals 13 residues. The V end was cut by 3 bases, the J end by 5 bases, with 10 bases between. About this clone itself: Its antigen is unknown.

Sequencing used immunoSEQ multiplex PCR; TCRdb keeps in-frame clones, though not all of them. This sample carries about 54,000 clones, around 80% of them seen once, and the ten largest clones take 3% to 4%. Study findings and constraints: Among patients, around 93% showed immune responses induced by the vaccine. Changes in the top peripheral T cell clonotypes seemingly had no bearing on pseudoprogression.

Time point of the sample: week 5, during vaccination. Each vaccine dose was 300 ug of mutant IDH1 20-mer peptide, with topical imiquimod. Sample: PBMCs, taken from a glioma patient whose treatment included an IDH1 peptide vaccine. J is TRBJ1-2 and V is TRBV15; D is uncertain. The TCR originated in a man aged 30 to 45 with glioma. CDR3 protein: CATSRVFGYGYTF. The CDR3 bases are TGTGCCACCAGCAGGGTCTTCGGGTATGGCTACACCTTC.